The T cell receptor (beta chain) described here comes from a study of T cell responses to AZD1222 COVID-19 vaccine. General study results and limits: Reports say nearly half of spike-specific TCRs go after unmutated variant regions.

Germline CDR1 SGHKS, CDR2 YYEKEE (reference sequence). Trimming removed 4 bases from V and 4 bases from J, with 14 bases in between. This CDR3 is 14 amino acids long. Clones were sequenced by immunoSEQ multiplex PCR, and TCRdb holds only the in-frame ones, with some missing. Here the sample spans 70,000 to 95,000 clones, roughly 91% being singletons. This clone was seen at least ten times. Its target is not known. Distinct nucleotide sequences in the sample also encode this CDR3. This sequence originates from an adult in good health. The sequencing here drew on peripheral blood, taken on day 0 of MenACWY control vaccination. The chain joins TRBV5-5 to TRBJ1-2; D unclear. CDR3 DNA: TGTGCCAGCAGCCCAGACTCGGGCGGCTATGGCTACACCTTC. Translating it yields CASSPDSGGYGYTF.